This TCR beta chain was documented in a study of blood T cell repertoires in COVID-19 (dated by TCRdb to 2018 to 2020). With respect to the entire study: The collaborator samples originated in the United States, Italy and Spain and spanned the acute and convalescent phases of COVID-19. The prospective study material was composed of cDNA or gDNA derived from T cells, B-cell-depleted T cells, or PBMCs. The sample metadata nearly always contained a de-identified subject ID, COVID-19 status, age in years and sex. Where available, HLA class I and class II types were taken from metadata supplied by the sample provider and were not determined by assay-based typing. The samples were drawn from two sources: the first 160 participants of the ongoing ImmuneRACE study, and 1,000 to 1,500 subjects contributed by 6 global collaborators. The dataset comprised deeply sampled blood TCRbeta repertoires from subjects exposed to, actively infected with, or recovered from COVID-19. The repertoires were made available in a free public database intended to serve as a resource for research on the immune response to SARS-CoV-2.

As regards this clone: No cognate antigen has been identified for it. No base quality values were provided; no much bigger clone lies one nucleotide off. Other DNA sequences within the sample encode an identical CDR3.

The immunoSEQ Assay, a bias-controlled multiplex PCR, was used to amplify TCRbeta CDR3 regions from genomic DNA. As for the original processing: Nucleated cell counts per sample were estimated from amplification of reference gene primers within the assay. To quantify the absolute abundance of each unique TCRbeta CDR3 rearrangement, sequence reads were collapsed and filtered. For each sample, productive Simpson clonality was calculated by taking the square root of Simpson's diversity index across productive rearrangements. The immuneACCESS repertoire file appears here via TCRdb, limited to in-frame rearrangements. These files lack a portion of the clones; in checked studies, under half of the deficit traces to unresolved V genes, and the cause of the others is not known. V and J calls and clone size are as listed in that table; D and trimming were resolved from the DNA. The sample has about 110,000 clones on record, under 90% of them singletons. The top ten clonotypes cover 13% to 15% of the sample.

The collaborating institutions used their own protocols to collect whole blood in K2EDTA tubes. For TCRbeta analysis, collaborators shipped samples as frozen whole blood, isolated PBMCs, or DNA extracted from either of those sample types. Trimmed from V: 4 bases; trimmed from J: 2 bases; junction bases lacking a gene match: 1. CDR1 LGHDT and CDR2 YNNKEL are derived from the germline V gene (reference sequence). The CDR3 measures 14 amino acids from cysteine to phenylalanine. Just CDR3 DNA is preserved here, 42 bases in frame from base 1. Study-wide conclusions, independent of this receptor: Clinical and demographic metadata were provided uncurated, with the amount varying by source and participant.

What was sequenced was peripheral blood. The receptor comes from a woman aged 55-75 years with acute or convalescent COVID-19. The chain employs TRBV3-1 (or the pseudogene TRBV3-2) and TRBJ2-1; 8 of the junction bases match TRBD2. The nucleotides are TGTGCCAGCAGCCCGGGACTAGCCTACAATGAGCAGTTCTTC. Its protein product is CASSPGLAYNEQFF.